This T cell receptor beta chain was sequenced during a study of PD-1 blockade in classical Hodgkin lymphoma (TCRdb year 2020). At the level of the whole study: Nivolumab dosing was 3 mg/kg intravenously every 2 weeks, continuing until either disease progression or unacceptable toxicity. To define a peripheral blood immune signature of response to PD-1 blockade in classical Hodgkin lymphoma, the study combined TCR beta sequencing with CyTOF.

Of note for this clone: Which antigen it targets is not known. Base qualities are not at hand, and no much larger clone is one base apart.

The CDR1 and CDR2 encoded by the germline V gene are KGHSH and LQKENI. The V and J ends are trimmed by 4 bases and 6 bases, leaving 10 bases between them. The CDR3 starts with the cysteine, ends with the phenylalanine, and has 12 residues. Solely the CDR3 DNA is kept, with 36 bases framed from the first base. The time point label of this sample denotes: cycle 2 day 1 (C2D1) of nivolumab. Relapse after autologous stem cell transplantation had occurred in all trial patients, and cohorts A, B and C were distinguished by prior brentuximab vedotin exposure. The trial cohort comprised more than 55 patients with relapsed/refractory classical Hodgkin lymphoma whose best overall responses were complete response, partial response or progressive disease. Trial patients were treated with single-agent nivolumab in the multi-cohort phase II CheckMate 205 trial. Best overall response was determined by an independent review committee according to the 2007 International Working Group response criteria. PBMCs from the trial were collected at three points: immediately before nivolumab initiation (C1D1), and during therapy at cycle 2 day 1 and cycle 4 day 1. After peripheral blood was drawn into 8 mL Vacutainer Cell Preparation Tubes, PBMCs were isolated by centrifugation and then cryopreserved.

The Qiagen DNeasy kit was used to extract genomic DNA from unsorted PBMCs and from the negatively selected CD4+ and CD8+ fractions. Using primers that anneal to V and J segments, immunoSEQ multiplex PCR amplified the TCR beta CDR3 regions. Amplification bias was minimized using a synthetic immune receptor repertoire, and residual bias was removed computationally after sequencing. On the authors' methods: Custom Python scripts were used to quantify repertoire diversity as the Shannon entropy index. The unsorted, CD4+ and CD8+ repertoires were each analyzed separately, with the exception of combined analyses, where CD4+ and CD8+ sequences were merged in silico. A clone was considered expanded if an increase in frequency of at least 2-fold after treatment relative to C1D1 was found, and a pseudocount of 0.5 was applied to clones undetected at baseline. Singleton clones were defined as clones with 0 or 1 copy at C1D1, and non-singleton clones were defined as clones with 2 or more copies. By matching protein sequences in sorted samples from the same patient, clones expanded in unsorted samples were annotated as CD4+, CD8+ or unknown. Wilcoxon tests on paired samples were used to test changes in diversity from C1D1 to C4D1. What TCRdb holds here is the immuneACCESS table cut down to in-frame rearrangements. Part of the clones is not present; checked against another copy, under half of the missing clones reflect an unresolved V gene, and the others are unexplained. The DNA was the basis for D and trimming; V, J and clone size are from that table. In all, the sample holds 50,000 or so clones, and approximately 89% of those were seen once. Together, the top ten hold about 9.4% of the sample.

The research as a whole found: A significant rise by C4D1 was seen in CD4+ but not CD8+ TCR diversity (p=0.0027 vs p=0.16), with the rise being most apparent in complete responders (p=0.02). Baseline TCR diversity was reported to be lower in newly diagnosed patients than in healthy donors and to be lower still in relapsed/refractory patients. Baseline diversity similar to that of newly diagnosed patients was observed in trial patients achieving complete response, whereas significantly lower diversity was observed in partial responders and progressors. Lower diversity was observed in patients in whom nivolumab was started less than 1 year after ASCT, and these patients were excluded from later analyses so that confounding by immune reconstitution would be avoided. The study was restricted to a single clinical trial cohort, and the causes of repertoire differences, possibly disease activity or prior therapy, were left undefined.

This specimen was peripheral blood mononuclear cells (PBMCs), taken before the second cycle of nivolumab. This sequence originates from a human donor with classical Hodgkin lymphoma. Here the chain combines TRBV18 and TRBJ2-7; the D gene cannot be named for sure. The DNA sequence reads TGTGCCAGCTCACAAACGGATATCGAGCAGTACTTC. It encodes CASSQTDIEQYF. Joined to the reference TRBV18 and TRBJ2-7 proteins, this CDR3 gives the full variable domain: NAGVMQNPRHLVRRRGQEARLRCSPMKGHSHVYWYRQLPEEGLKFMVYLQKENIIDESGMPKERFSAEFPKEGPSILRIQQVVRGDSAAYFCASSQTDIEQYFGPGTRLTVT.